These 17 T cell receptor beta chains share one sample of origin, sequenced in a study of response to subunit inactivated influenza vaccine. TCRdb reprocessed the RT-PCR reads via MiXCR and lists one record per CDR3 protein. The sample shows about 180,000 distinct CDR3 sequences, 9.5% to 12% of them seen only once. The sample was CD8+ T cells sorted from PBMCs, taken less than 25 months after vaccination. Receptors originate from a man aged 45-69 years who received an inactivated influenza vaccine.

This clonotype was detected only a few times. J is TRBJ2-3 and V is TRBV29-1; D is perhaps TRBD2 (7 bases). CDR1 SQVTM and CDR2 ANQGSEA come from the germline V gene. The CDR3 consists of 15 residues. Trimming took 1 base from V and 6 from J, leaving 17 bases between them. The CDR3 DNA sequence: TGCAGCGTTGAAGGTGCGGGGGCCCCGAAGGATACGCAGTATTTT. This gives the protein CSVEGAGAPKDTQYF.

This clonotype came up a few times. The V gene is TRBV27, the J gene TRBJ2-7; 9 bases line up with TRBD1. The germline CDR1 and CDR2 sequences are MNHEY and SMNVEV (reference sequence). This CDR3 is 14 amino acids long. V trimming: 5 bases; J trimming: 6 bases; junction bases outside the gene matches: 8. The CDR3 DNA reads TGTGCCAGCAGTACAGGGACAGGGTTGGGCGAGCAGTACTTC. Residues: CASSTGTGLGEQYF.

This clonotype was detected only a few times. This chain connects TRBV27 to TRBJ1-5, with D perhaps matching TRBD1 (6 bases). Looked up from germline, CDR1 is MNHEY and CDR2 is SMNVEV (reference sequence). The CDR3 runs 13 residues. V dropped 3 bases and J dropped 4 bases, with 7 bases sitting between them. For the CDR3, the DNA is TGTGCCAGCAGTTTTGGACAGAATCAGCCCCAGCATTTT. Translation: CASSFGQNQPQHF.

This chain joins TRBV3-1 and TRBJ2-1; perhaps TRBD1 as D (5 bases). V was clipped by 0 bases and J by 2 bases, with 11 bases between them. Germline assignment: CDR1 LGHDT and CDR2 YNNKEL (reference sequence). This CDR3 is 16 amino acids long. Here the CDR3 DNA reads TGTGCCAGCAGCCAAGATCACGGACATACCTACAATGAGCAGTTCTTC. It is translated as CASSQDHGHTYNEQFF.

In its sample, this clonotype was seen a few times. This chain links TRBV29-1 with TRBJ2-1; D unresolved. Deletions cut 1 base from V and 6 bases from J, with 7 bases between. CDR1 is SQVTM, CDR2 ANQGSEA, per germline. CDR3 length equals 12 residues. The CDR3 sequence: CSVEVRANEQFF. CDR3 nucleotides: TGCAGCGTTGAAGTTCGTGCCAATGAGCAGTTCTTC.

This clonotype has only a few counts. The chain recombines TRBV7-9 with TRBJ1-1, with D tentatively TRBD1 (5 bases). The CDR3 extends over 14 amino acids. The V gene's germline CDR1 is SEHNR and CDR2 FQNEAQ (reference sequence). V was pared by 8 bases and J by 1 base, with 14 bases between. CDR3 amino acids: CASGPPGENTEAFF. The CDR3 DNA is TGTGCCAGCGGGCCCCCGGGGGAGAACACTGAAGCTTTCTTT.

This clonotype was seen more than once but under ten times. V usage is TRBV9 and J usage is TRBJ2-5; 11 bases are a match to TRBD2. The V gene end was trimmed by 6 bases and the J gene end by 0 bases; junction bases not matched to a gene: 7. The V gene's germline CDR1 is SGDLS and CDR2 YYNGEE. This CDR3 has 16 amino acids. The CDR3, as DNA: TGTGCCAGCAACACCGGGACTAGCGGCTACCAAGAGACCCAGTACTTC. Its translation: CASNTGTSGYQETQYF.

Only a few counts were recorded for this clonotype. V gene TRBV4-3 combines with J gene TRBJ2-1, with D possibly TRBD2 on 6 matching bases. Germline values: CDR1 LGHNA, CDR2 YSLEER. With 4 bases removed from V and 2 bases from J, the gap between germline ends came to 18 bases. This CDR3 has 17 residues. This CDR3 is CASSRDLLAPAYNEQFF. In DNA form, the CDR3 reads TGCGCCAGCAGCCGGGATTTACTAGCCCCGGCCTACAATGAGCAGTTCTTC.

This clonotype was detected only a few times. The gene calls are TRBV6-6 and TRBJ2-1, with D hard to call. Trimming took off 7 bases at V and 4 bases at J, with 11 bases between the two ends. The CDR3 loop spans 13 amino acids. The germline V gene has CDR1 MNHNY and CDR2 SVGAGI (reference sequence). The DNA of the CDR3 is TGTGCCAGCAACCAGACCCCATACAATGAGCAGTTCTTC. Translating gives CASNQTPYNEQFF.

This clonotype was observed a few times. The chain joins TRBV7-6 to TRBJ2-7; TRBD2 aligns across 9 bases. The CDR3 extends over 15 amino acids. Losses at the gene ends were 4 bases for V and 4 bases for J; bases not matched to a gene: 8. Germline V gene data show CDR1 as SGHVS and CDR2 as FNYEAQ. CDR3 nucleotides: TGTGCCAGCAGCTCCGGGACTAGCTTACCGTACGAGCAGTACTTC. It is translated as CASSSGTSLPYEQYF.

CDR3 DNA: TGTGCCAGCAGCGGGACAGGGTACTCCTACAATGAGCAGTTCTTC. Protein: CASSGTGYSYNEQFF. The rearrangement links TRBV5-8 to TRBJ2-1; 9 nucleotides match TRBD1. V was clipped by 4 bases and J by 0 bases; unmatched bases: 2. The CDR3 has 15 residues. Germline V gene sequence: CDR1 SGHTS, CDR2 YDEGEE.

This clonotype was detected only a few times. V gene TRBV7-9 combines with J gene TRBJ2-7, with 9 positions matching TRBD2. Germline CDR1 reads SEHNR; CDR2 reads FQNEAQ (reference sequence). The CDR3 is made up of 14 amino acids. The junction had 0 bases not matched to a gene; V was cut back by 1 base and J by 2 bases. The CDR3 nucleotides read TGTGCCAGCAGCTTAGTAGCGGGGGCCTACGAGCAGTACTTC. It specifies CASSLVAGAYEQYF.

The V and J genes are TRBV2 and TRBJ1-1; D is perhaps TRBD1 (6 bases). V dropped 6 bases and J dropped 0 bases, with 11 bases sitting between them. Germline assignment: CDR1 SNHLY and CDR2 FYNNEI. This CDR3 has 14 amino acids. The CDR3 region has the DNA TGTGCCAGCAGAACAGGGCGGTTGAACACTGAAGCTTTCTTT. Residues: CASRTGRLNTEAFF.

The CDR3: CASSLTRVTGELFF. Written as DNA, the CDR3 is TGTGCCAGCAGCCTGACTAGAGTCACCGGGGAGCTGTTTTTT. The chain combines TRBV7-9 with TRBJ2-2; tentative D call: TRBD2 (6 bases). V was shortened by 5 bases and J by 4 bases, with 11 bases between the two germline ends. Germline V CDR1 and CDR2: SEHNR, FQNEAQ (reference sequence). The CDR3 has 14 amino acids.

Ten or more counts support this clonotype. The V gene is TRBV12-3 or TRBV12-4, the J gene TRBJ2-4, with no clear D. CDR3 length equals 13 residues. Trimming shortened V by 3 bases and J by 5 bases, and 8 bases separated the two germline ends. The CDR3 here is CASSFREQNIQYF. In DNA, the CDR3 is TGTGCCAGCAGTTTTAGGGAACAAAACATTCAGTACTTC.

This clonotype was observed at least ten times. The gene calls are TRBV4-2 and TRBJ2-1; maybe TRBD2 (6 bases). CDR1 and CDR2 (germline): LGHNA, YNFKEQ. This CDR3 contains 16 residues. The V end lost 0 bases, the J end lost 2 bases, and 11 bases lay between the germline ends. The CDR3 reads CASSQDTSNTYNEQFF. The CDR3 DNA reads TGTGCCAGCAGCCAAGATACTAGCAACACCTACAATGAGCAGTTCTTC.

The chain links TRBV29-1 to TRBJ2-7; 7 bases map to TRBD2. CDR3 length: 13 amino acids. The germline V gene has CDR1 SQVTM and CDR2 ANQGSEA. V lost 0 bases and J lost 6; bases outside the gene matches: 5. This CDR3 is CSVEDAAGVEQYF. The CDR3, as DNA: TGCAGCGTTGAAGATGCGGCGGGAGTCGAGCAGTACTTC.